This T cell receptor (beta chain) was retrieved from a study of blood T cells in healthy people across ages. Per sample, no less than 5.5 micrograms of total RNA were extracted. Per the germline V gene, CDR1 is LNHDA and CDR2 is SQIVND (reference sequence). This CDR3 contains 14 residues. Trimming cost V 5 bases and J 3 bases, with 13 bases left between them. This clonotype was seen only a few times. Primed by a sample-barcoded 5' primer and a J-beta primer mix, a second PCR proceeded for about 6 to 12 cycles. Carrying 12 random nucleotides, a template-switch adaptor labeled each individual cDNA molecule. Each CDR3 protein is one row after TCRdb ran MiXCR on the 5' RACE reads. The sample has 750,000 to 950,000 distinct CDR3 sequences; 25% to 35% are singletons. The sample also formed part of further work on T cells of mothers and their children. That report notes: The second PCR used the M1S primer, and this primer added sample barcodes and 2-4 random nucleotides.

What was sequenced was blood. This sequence joins TRBV19 and TRBJ1-2; D gene ambiguous. This TCR came from a woman aged 40 to 50 in good health. This chain's CDR3 is CASSAGKWDYGYTF. The CDR3 DNA reads TGTGCCAGTAGTGCGGGGAAGTGGGACTATGGCTACACCTTC.